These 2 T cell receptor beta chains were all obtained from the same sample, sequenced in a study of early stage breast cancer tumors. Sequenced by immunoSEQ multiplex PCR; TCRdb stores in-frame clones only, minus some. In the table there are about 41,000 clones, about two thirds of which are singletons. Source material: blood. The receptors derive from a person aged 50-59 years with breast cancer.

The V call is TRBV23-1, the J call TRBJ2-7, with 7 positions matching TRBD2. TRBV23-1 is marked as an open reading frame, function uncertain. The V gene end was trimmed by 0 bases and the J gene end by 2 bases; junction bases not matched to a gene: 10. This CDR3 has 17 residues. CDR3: CASSQSMSSGGTYEQYF. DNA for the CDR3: TGCGCCAGCAGTCAATCGATGTCTAGCGGAGGAACCTACGAGCAGTACTTC.

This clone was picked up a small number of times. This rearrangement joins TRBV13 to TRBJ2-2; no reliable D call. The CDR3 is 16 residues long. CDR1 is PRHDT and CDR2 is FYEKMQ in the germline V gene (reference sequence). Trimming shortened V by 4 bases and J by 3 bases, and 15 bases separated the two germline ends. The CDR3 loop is CASSSRGADYTGELFF. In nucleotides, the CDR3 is TGTGCCAGCAGCTCAAGAGGAGCTGATTACACCGGGGAGCTGTTTTTT.